The present T cell receptor (beta chain) was sequenced within a study of radiotherapy plus CTLA-4 blockade in lung cancer. Regarding the study as a whole: After radiotherapy and ipilimumab, tumor-derived clones expanded in peripheral blood.

Sequencing used immunoSEQ multiplex PCR; TCRdb keeps in-frame clones, though not all of them. There are 85,000 to 90,000 clones in the sample; approximately 86% occur only once, and approximately 15% lies in the top ten. The germline V gene encodes CDR1 SGHDN and CDR2 FVKESK. V gave up 2 bases and J gave up 7 bases; unmatched junction bases: 6. This CDR3 region has 16 residues. This clone was counted between two and nine times. Its antigen is currently unknown. Sequenced material: peripheral blood, taken from a patient treated with radiotherapy plus ipilimumab. This receptor was identified in a human donor with non-small cell lung cancer that progressed on radiotherapy plus ipilimumab. The gene calls are TRBV14 and TRBJ1-6; TRBD1 agrees at 9 bases. The CDR3 sequence is CASSQMGTGWNSPLHF. The CDR3 DNA reads TGTGCCAGCAGCCAAATGGGGACAGGGTGGAATTCACCCCTCCACTTT.